This passage covers 22 T cell receptor beta chains from one sample sequenced in a study of T-cell reconstitution after alpha-beta-depleted transplantation in children. Preparation of the TCRbeta library involved a method that used unique molecular identifiers. TCRdb fed the PCR reads into MiXCR, producing one record per CDR3 protein. The data show about 610,000 distinct CDR3 sequences, with more than 9% seen just once and roughly 3.9% held by the top ten. This specimen consisted of PBMCs from the stem cell graft donor, obtained from the stem cell graft. These receptors all come from a human donor who donated a stem cell graft to a child with acute myeloid leukemia.

Only a few counts were recorded for this clonotype. J is TRBJ2-4 and V is TRBV29-1; 8 bases are shared with TRBD1. V gave up 6 bases and J gave up 0 bases; unmatched junction bases: 16. The germline V gene encodes CDR1 SQVTM and CDR2 ANQGSEA. The CDR3 contains 18 residues. In DNA form, the CDR3 reads TGCAGCGTCGTCCTCTCCGGGACAGGTGATCTAGCCAAAAACATTCAGTACTTC. As protein: CSVVLSGTGDLAKNIQYF.

The chain joins TRBV14 to TRBJ2-3; D is possibly TRBD2 (5 bases). CDR1 SGHDN and CDR2 FVKESK come from the germline V gene. Trimming left V 2 bases short and J 9 bases short, with 6 bases between. The CDR3 runs to 11 residues. This CDR3 is CASSQQRTQYF. As DNA, the CDR3 is TGTGCCAGCAGCCAACAGCGGACGCAGTATTTT.

This clonotype was detected a few times. The chain links TRBV6-1 to TRBJ2-1, with D perhaps matching TRBD1 (5 bases). V lost 10 bases and J 6 bases, leaving 16 bases between the germline ends. Germline values: CDR1 MNHNS, CDR2 SASEGT. The CDR3 consists of 13 residues. CDR3 coding DNA: TGTGCCACCCCGTTAGACAGCACCAATGAGCAGTTCTTC. Translating it yields CATPLDSTNEQFF.

The J gene is TRBJ1-5, the V gene TRBV5-1, with a weak D call TRBD1 (5 bases). The CDR3 covers 13 residues. The germline V gene has CDR1 SGHRS and CDR2 YFSETQ. V lost 4 bases to trimming and J lost 5 bases, with 10 bases between them. CDR3 sequence reads: CASSEMGDQPQHF. In DNA form, the CDR3 reads TGCGCCAGCAGCGAGATGGGGGATCAGCCCCAGCATTTT.

The count of this clonotype is one. This chain uses TRBV28 with TRBJ2-7; D possibly matches TRBD1 or TRBD2 (6 bases each). V lost 6 bases, J lost 2 bases, and 14 bases lay in between. The germline V gene has CDR1 MDHEN and CDR2 SYDVKM. This CDR3 has 14 residues. The chain's CDR3 is CASSRGGNTYEQYV. CDR3 DNA sequence: TGTGCCAGCAGCAGGGGAGGCAACACCTACGAGCAGTACGTC.

The rearrangement uses TRBV7-9 and TRBJ1-4; maybe TRBD1 (6 bases). V shed 6 bases and J shed 5 bases, with 13 bases lying between them. The CDR3 sequence is 14 residues long. Germline CDR1 is SEHNR and CDR2 is FQNEAQ (reference sequence). CDR3 amino acids: CASSPGVSNEKLFF. CDR3 DNA sequence: TGTGCCAGCAGTCCAGGGGTGTCGAATGAAAAACTGTTTTTT. Based on the CDR3 plus reference TRBV7-9 and TRBJ1-4, the full variable domain is DTGVSQNPRHKITKRGQNVTFRCDPISEHNRLYWYRQTLGQGPEFLTYFQNEAQLEKSRLLSDRFSAERPKGSFSTLEIQRTEQGDSAMYLCASSPGVSNEKLFFGSGTQLSVL.

This clonotype was seen more than once but under ten times. J is TRBJ1-5 and V is TRBV7-9; 7 bases fit TRBD1. CDR3 length equals 15 residues. With 5 bases clipped from V and 1 base from J, the junction kept 5 bases outside the gene matches. Germline V gene lookup returns CDR1 SEHNR and CDR2 FQNEAQ (reference sequence). The CDR3 spells CASSEGQLSNQPQHF. The CDR3 DNA reads as TGTGCCAGCAGCGAGGGACAGCTCAGCAATCAGCCCCAGCATTTT.

This clonotype was observed many times. This rearrangement joins TRBV4-1 to TRBJ2-5; 7 positions agree with TRBD1. V shed 4 bases, J shed 1 base, and the junction held 9 bases outside the gene matches. CDR1 is MGHRA, CDR2 YSYEKL, per germline. This CDR3 has 16 amino acids. CDR3 protein: CASSRYGTAVQETQYF. The CDR3 region has the DNA TGCGCCAGCAGCCGATATGGGACAGCCGTCCAAGAGACCCAGTACTTC.

In DNA form, the CDR3 reads TGTGCCAGCAGCCAAGGGGCGGGGGCGAATCAGCCCCAGCATTTT. Residues: CASSQGAGANQPQHF. The V and J genes are TRBV3-1 and TRBJ1-5; TRBD1 might be the D (6 bases). CDR3 length: 15 amino acids. The ends were cut back, 1 base at V and 4 bases at J, with 11 bases in the middle. Looked up from germline, CDR1 is LGHDT and CDR2 is YNNKEL (reference sequence).

This clonotype turned up a few times. The chain employs TRBV12-3 or TRBV12-4 and TRBJ2-7; 7 bases align to TRBD1. CDR3 length: 15 amino acids. J gave up 6 bases and V 4 bases, and 12 bases lay outside the gene matches. In nucleotides, the CDR3 is TGTGCCAGCAGTTCGTTAATAACAGGGGTAGGCGAGCAGTACTTC. Amino acids: CASSSLITGVGEQYF.

The chain is built from TRBV10-3 and TRBJ2-1; 8 bases map to TRBD2. The CDR3 totals 13 residues. The germline V gene has CDR1 ENHRY and CDR2 SYGVKD. With 2 bases clipped from V and 8 bases from J, the junction kept 2 bases outside the gene matches. The CDR3 DNA reads TGTGCCATCAGTGAGAGCGGGGGCCATGAGCAGTTCTTC. Encoded protein: CAISESGGHEQFF.

The chain couples TRBV5-1 to TRBJ2-4; D might be TRBD1 or TRBD2, each matching 5 bases. V was shortened by 3 bases and J by 6 bases, with 7 bases between the two germline ends. Germline CDR1 reads SGHRS; CDR2 reads YFSETQ. This CDR3 is 12 amino acids long. CDR3 amino acids: CASSWDGNIQYF. CDR3 DNA sequence: TGCGCCAGCAGCTGGGACGGAAACATTCAGTACTTC.

The genes are TRBV5-1 and TRBJ2-5; D not resolved. The CDR3 totals 14 residues. Germline CDR1 SGHRS, CDR2 YFSETQ. The V end lost 0 bases, the J end lost 7 bases, and 13 bases lay between the germline ends. The DNA of the CDR3 is TGCGCCAGCAGCTTGGTGGCAGGCCGAGGGACCCAGTACTTC. Its translation: CASSLVAGRGTQYF.

V gene TRBV20-1 combines with J gene TRBJ2-1, with 11 bases lining up with TRBD2. Germline values: CDR1 DFQATT, CDR2 SNEGSKA (reference sequence). J lost 0 bases, V lost 3 bases, and 13 bases had no gene match. The CDR3 is made up of 19 amino acids. The CDR3 DNA reads TGCAGTGCTAGGAATGCTGGACTAGCGGGCCCTAGCTCCTACAATGAGCAGTTCTTC. Translated, it gives CSARNAGLAGPSSYNEQFF.

This clonotype was observed at least ten times. The chain employs TRBV29-1 and TRBJ1-2; D is undetermined. The germline gives CDR1 SQVTM, CDR2 ANQGSEA. This CDR3 is 14 amino acids long. Trimming took 3 bases from V and 0 from J, leaving 11 bases between them. CDR3 region: CSVEVPEPNYGYTF. The CDR3 region has the DNA TGCAGCGTTGAGGTGCCAGAGCCTAACTATGGCTACACCTTC. Variable domain in full (rest from reference TRBV29-1 and TRBJ1-2): SAVISQKPSRDICQRGTSLTIQCQVDSQVTMMFWYRQQPGQSLTLIATANQGSEATYESGFVIDKFPISRPNLTFSTLTVSNMSPEDSSIYLCSVEVPEPNYGYTFGSGTRLTVV.

This clonotype has only a few counts. The chain couples TRBV7-6 to TRBJ2-7, with D perhaps TRBD2 (6 bases). The ends were cut back, 4 bases at V and 3 bases at J, with 13 bases in the middle. The CDR3 runs to 14 residues. The germline gives CDR1 SGHVS, CDR2 FNYEAQ. Written as DNA, the CDR3 is TGTGCCAGCAGCTCCCTTCCGCGGGGCTACGAGCAGTACTTC. Translation: CASSSLPRGYEQYF.

This clonotype was counted a few times. The V gene is TRBV7-2, the J gene TRBJ1-4; weak D call: TRBD1 (5 bases). The CDR3 loop spans 15 amino acids. Germline V CDR1 and CDR2: SGHTA, FQGNSA. Trimming left V 6 bases short and J 1 base short, with 12 bases between. The DNA for the CDR3 is TGTGCCAGCAGTAAGAATAGGGGAACTAATGAAAAACTGTTTTTT. This encodes CASSKNRGTNEKLFF.

This clonotype was picked up many times. The V and J genes are TRBV27 and TRBJ1-5; no clear D. This CDR3 comprises 14 residues. With 6 bases removed from V and 0 bases from J, the gap between germline ends came to 9 bases. Germline values: CDR1 MNHEY, CDR2 SMNVEV (reference sequence). The CDR3 nucleotides read TGTGCCAGCAGCCTAGAGTATAGCAATCAGCCCCAGCATTTT. Translation: CASSLEYSNQPQHF.

This clonotype was seen repeatedly, ten times or more. Written as DNA, the CDR3 is TGTGCCAGCAGCGGGGGGACTAGCGGGACCCCAGGGGATACGCAGTATTTT. Translated, it gives CASSGGTSGTPGDTQYF. This chain links TRBV9 with TRBJ2-3; 13 bases align to TRBD2. With 3 bases clipped from V and 6 bases from J, the junction kept 10 bases outside the gene matches. The CDR3 is 17 residues long. Germline V CDR1 and CDR2: SGDLS, YYNGEE. The full variable domain, with the rest looked up from reference TRBV9 and TRBJ2-3, is DSGVTQTPKHLITATGQRVTLRCSPRSGDLSVYWYQQSLDQGLQFLIQYYNGEERAKGNILERFSAQQFPDLHSELNLSSLELGDSALYFCASSGGTSGTPGDTQYFGPGTRLTVL.

This clonotype showed up many times. The chain joins TRBV7-6 to TRBJ2-2; 13 bases agree with TRBD2. The germline CDR1 and CDR2 sequences are SGHVS and FNYEAQ. V shed 1 base and J 6 bases; nucleotides not matched to a gene: 2. The CDR3 length is 16 residues. The CDR3 DNA follows: TGTGCCAGCAGCTTAGGGACTAGCGGGAGTCCCGGGGAGCTGTTTTTT. Translated, it gives CASSLGTSGSPGELFF.

This clonotype was seen more than once but under ten times. It may be a read error: a sequence one base away is much more abundant. The rearrangement links TRBV7-9 to TRBJ2-1; D may match TRBD1 or TRBD2 (5 bases each). Trimming cost V 0 bases and J 9 bases, with 6 bases left between them. Germline lookup yields CDR1 SEHNR and CDR2 FQNEAQ (reference sequence). The CDR3 consists of 12 residues. The CDR3 DNA reads TGTGCCAGCAGCTTAGCGGGACGTGAGCAGTTCTTC. Its protein is CASSLAGREQFF. Variable domain in full (rest from reference TRBV7-9 and TRBJ2-1): DTGVSQNPRHKITKRGQNVTFRCDPISEHNRLYWYRQTLGQGPEFLTYFQNEAQLEKSRLLSDRFSAERPKGSFSTLEIQRTEQGDSAMYLCASSLAGREQFFGPGTRLTVL.

This clonotype showed up just once. V gene TRBV28 combines with J gene TRBJ2-7; 7 nucleotides agree with TRBD2. The CDR3 is made up of 16 amino acids. V lost 3 bases, J lost 0 bases, and 8 bases stayed unmatched. The germline V gene encodes CDR1 MDHEN and CDR2 SYDVKM. The CDR3 sequence is CASSFGLAVLSYEQYF. Written as DNA, the CDR3 is TGTGCCAGCAGTTTTGGGCTAGCGGTTCTCTCCTACGAGCAGTACTTC.